Detailed here is one TCR beta chain. This specimen belongs to a study of blood T cells in healthy people across ages. It was with a sample-barcoded 5' primer and a J-beta primer mix that a second PCR of roughly 7 to 12 cycles was run. TCRdb re-analysed the 5' RACE reads in MiXCR, keeping a single row per CDR3 protein. The sample yields some 760,000 distinct CDR3 sequences, 20% to 25% seen once. In addition, the sample was reused for a study of T cells of mothers and their children.

The sequenced sample consisted of blood. The clonotype was recovered from a boy between 5 and 17 years old in good health.

The CDR3 nucleotides are TGCAGCGCAACTCAGGGAGTGACTAATGAAAAACTGTTTTTT. Protein: CSATQGVTNEKLFF. The chain links TRBV29-1 to TRBJ1-4; TRBD1 might be the D (5 bases). The ends were cut back, 7 bases at V and 2 bases at J, with 14 bases in the middle. Per germline, CDR1 SQVTM and CDR2 ANQGSEA. This CDR3 contains 14 residues.